This TCR beta chain was sequenced during a study of breast tumors, draining lymph nodes, adjacent tissues. The study, taken as a whole, reports: Most tumor T cells seemingly derive from lymph node, then expand in tumor. Compared with basal-like, luminal-like tumors shared significantly more repertoire with nontumor tissue.

This clonotype was observed a few times. Its antigen is as yet unknown. The CDR3 is 14 amino acids. The V segment lost 4 bases and the J segment 0 bases; nucleotides outside the gene matches: 0. CDR1 SGHRS and CDR2 YFSETQ come from the germline V gene. Breast cancer patients provided tissue from their axillary draining lymph nodes. Using its own MiXCR run on the multiplex PCR reads, TCRdb lists one record per CDR3 protein. The sample holds about 130,000 distinct CDR3 sequences, 15% to 20% seen once. The gene calls are TRBV5-1 and TRBJ2-2; the match to TRBD2 covers 7 bases. Sequences were obtained from axillary lymph node tissue. The origin of this receptor is a female donor with breast cancer. Some clones in this sample may be carry-over from other donors' samples. CDR3 in amino acids: CASSRGANTGELFF. CDR3 coding DNA: TGCGCCAGCAGCCGGGGGGCGAACACCGGGGAGCTGTTTTTT.